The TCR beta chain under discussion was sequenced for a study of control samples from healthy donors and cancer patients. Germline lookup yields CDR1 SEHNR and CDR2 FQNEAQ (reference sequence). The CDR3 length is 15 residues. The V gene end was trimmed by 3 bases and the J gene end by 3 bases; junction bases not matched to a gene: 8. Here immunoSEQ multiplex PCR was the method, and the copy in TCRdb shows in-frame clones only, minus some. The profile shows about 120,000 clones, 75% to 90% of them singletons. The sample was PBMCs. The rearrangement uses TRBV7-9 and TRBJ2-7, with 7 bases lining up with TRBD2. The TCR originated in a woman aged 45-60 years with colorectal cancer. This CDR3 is CASSFGSRGVYEQYF. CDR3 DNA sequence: TGTGCCAGCAGCTTTGGATCCCGGGGGGTCTACGAGCAGTACTTC.